One sample yielded the 21 T cell receptor beta chains listed below, sequenced in a study of blood T cell repertoires in COVID-19. Profiling relied on immunoSEQ multiplex PCR, and the TCRdb table lists in-frame clones only, not all of them. The sample records 200,000 to 300,000 clones, 70% to 90% being singletons. The sample was peripheral blood. Every receptor here comes from a man in his forties or fifties with acute or convalescent COVID-19.

The rearrangement uses TRBV28 and TRBJ1-1; TRBD1 aligns across 10 bases. Germline CDR1 reads MDHEN; CDR2 reads SYDVKM. This CDR3 is built from 18 residues. V gave up 6 bases and J gave up 1 base; unmatched junction bases: 14. The CDR3 DNA reads TGTGCCAGCAGCCTCGGGGGACAGGGGTCGGGAGGGAACACTGAAGCTTTCTTT. Its translation is CASSLGGQGSGGNTEAFF.

The chain uses TRBV5-4 and TRBJ1-2; 8 bases align to TRBD1. This CDR3 region has 15 residues. CDR1 is SGHNT and CDR2 is YYREEE in the germline V gene (reference sequence). With V trimmed by 4 bases and J by 4 bases, 9 bases remained unmatched. CDR3 sequence reads: CASSDRGGKGYGYTF. The CDR3, as DNA: TGTGCCAGCAGCGACAGGGGTGGGAAGGGCTATGGCTACACCTTC.

The genes are TRBV5-8 and TRBJ2-7; 9 bases match TRBD1. Germline lookup yields CDR1 SGHTS and CDR2 YDEGEE. V dropped 8 bases and J dropped 6; count of bases not matched to a gene: 3. The length of the CDR3 is 11 residues. The CDR3 is CASRTGAEQYF. The CDR3 region has the DNA TGTGCCAGTCGGACAGGGGCCGAGCAGTACTTC. Looking up the rest from reference TRBV5-8 and TRBJ2-7 gives the full variable domain: EAGVTQSPTHLIKTRGQQATLRCSPISGHTSVYWYQQALGLGLQFLLWYDEGEERNRGNFPPRFSGRQFPNYSSELNVNALELEDSALYLCASRTGAEQYFGPGTRLTVT.

This clone was seen more than once but under ten times. This chain connects TRBV11-2 to TRBJ2-7; the D is unclear. Germline CDR1 and CDR2: SGHAT and FQNNGV. The CDR3 has 14 amino acids. Trimming took 0 bases from V and 0 from J, leaving 6 bases between them. CDR3 sequence reads: CASSLEASSYEQYF. DNA of the CDR3: TGTGCCAGCAGCTTAGAGGCCAGCTCCTACGAGCAGTACTTC.

This chain links TRBV27 with TRBJ1-1; D is unresolved. The V end lost 5 bases, the J end lost 1 base, and 14 bases lay between the germline ends. Germline V lookup: CDR1 MNHEY, CDR2 SMNVEV (reference sequence). The CDR3 loop spans 15 amino acids. CDR3 bases: TGTGCCAGCAGTCCCCGGCAGGCCGCGAACACTGAAGCTTTCTTT. Its translation: CASSPRQAANTEAFF.

Regarding this clone: This sample also contains other DNA sequences that code for the same CDR3. The rearrangement links TRBV7-3 to TRBJ2-3; possible D gene TRBD2, 6 bases. V lost 0 bases and J 3 bases, leaving 7 bases between the germline ends. Germline-derived CDR1 and CDR2 are SGHTA and FQGTGA. There are 14 residues in the CDR3. For the CDR3, the DNA is TGTGCCAGCAGCTTAACAGGAGGGACAGATACGCAGTATTTT. Encoded protein: CASSLTGGTDTQYF.

The chain recombines TRBV27 with TRBJ1-6; a possible D gene is TRBD1 (6 bases). The CDR3 is 15 residues long. Germline V gene lookup returns CDR1 MNHEY and CDR2 SMNVEV (reference sequence). The V gene lost 4 bases and the J gene lost 9 bases, with 16 bases spanning the gap. This CDR3 is CASSSPGTWGSPLHF. CDR3 nucleotides: TGTGCCAGCAGTTCCCCCGGGACATGGGGTTCACCCCTCCACTTT.

The V and J genes are TRBV6-5 and TRBJ2-2; no definite D call. Germline CDR1 is MNHEY and CDR2 is SVGAGI. Trimming cost V 1 base and J 9 bases, with 6 bases left between them. The CDR3 runs to 12 residues. The CDR3 DNA reads TGTGCCAGCAGTTACTTGTACAGGGAGCTGTTTTTT. This codes for CASSYLYRELFF.

This clone occurred a few times. The chain recombines TRBV28 with TRBJ2-6; 7 nucleotides align to TRBD2. Germline V gene sequence: CDR1 MDHEN, CDR2 SYDVKM. The junction had 10 bases not matched to a gene; V was cut back by 6 bases and J by 2 bases. This CDR3 spans 17 amino acids. CDR3 loop: CASSPSGGGTGANVLTF. The CDR3 bases are TGTGCCAGCAGCCCCTCTGGGGGGGGAACTGGGGCCAACGTCCTGACTTTC.

The chain recombines TRBV24-1 with TRBJ2-4; 8 bases line up with TRBD1. V trimming: 5 bases; J trimming: 3 bases; junction bases outside the gene matches: 2. The CDR3 spans 14 residues. Germline V gene lookup returns CDR1 KGHDR and CDR2 SFDVKD. CDR3 loop: CATSAGGVKNIQYF. In DNA, the CDR3 is TGTGCCACCAGTGCAGGGGGCGTCAAAAACATTCAGTACTTC.

This clone was recorded a few times. The chain has TRBV10-2 and TRBJ1-3; D gene ambiguous. Trimming removed 3 bases from V and 1 base from J, with 7 bases in between. The CDR3 is made up of 14 amino acids. Germline V gene sequence: CDR1 WSHSY, CDR2 SAAADI. The CDR3, as DNA: TGCGCCAGCAGTGACTGGAGATCTGGAAACACCATATATTTT. This gives the protein CASSDWRSGNTIYF.

This clone was picked up a small number of times. This chain joins TRBV19 and TRBJ1-5, with D perhaps TRBD1 (5 bases). V was clipped by 7 bases and J by 2 bases, with 12 bases between them. The CDR3 is made up of 14 amino acids. Looked up from germline, CDR1 is LNHDA and CDR2 is SQIVND (reference sequence). DNA of the CDR3: TGTGCCAGTATGGGCGGGGGGGGCAATCAGCCCCAGCATTTT. It translates to CASMGGGGNQPQHF.

The V call is TRBV11-2, the J call TRBJ2-5, with 7 bases identical to TRBD2. Germline lookup yields CDR1 SGHAT and CDR2 FQNNGV. The length of the CDR3 is 15 residues. J lost 1 base, V lost 3 bases, and 5 bases had no gene match. This CDR3 reads CASSLTGTIQETQYF. The CDR3 DNA reads as TGTGCCAGCAGCTTGACCGGGACTATCCAAGAGACCCAGTACTTC. The full variable domain, with the rest looked up from reference TRBV11-2 and TRBJ2-5, is EAGVAQSPRYKIIEKRQSVAFWCNPISGHATLYWYQQILGQGPKLLIQFQNNGVVDDSQLPKDRFSAERLKGVDSTLKIQPAKLEDSAVYLCASSLTGTIQETQYFGPGTRLLVL.

The chain couples TRBV10-3 to TRBJ1-2; D perhaps matches TRBD1 (5 bases). The CDR3 has 14 residues. Germline lookup yields CDR1 ENHRY and CDR2 SYGVKD. The V end was cut by 3 bases, the J end by 4 bases, with 12 bases between. CDR3 nucleotides: TGTGCCATCAGTGAAAAGGGACTGGTCTATGGCTACACCTTC. Protein sequence: CAISEKGLVYGYTF.

This clone was seen only a few times. V gene TRBV19 combines with J gene TRBJ2-1, with no clear D. Germline V gene data show CDR1 as LNHDA and CDR2 as SQIVND (reference sequence). V was trimmed by 7 bases and J by 2 bases, leaving 15 bases between them. CDR3 length equals 15 residues. The CDR3 loop reads CASNVAPQAYNEQFF. CDR3 DNA: TGTGCCAGTAATGTCGCCCCCCAGGCCTACAATGAGCAGTTCTTC.

This chain joins TRBV19 and TRBJ2-2; 9 bases line up with TRBD1. Looked up from germline, CDR1 is LNHDA and CDR2 is SQIVND (reference sequence). With 8 bases clipped from V and 4 bases from J, the junction kept 11 bases outside the gene matches. The CDR3 is made up of 16 amino acids. Here the CDR3 reads CASGRPGQGGTGELFF. CDR3 DNA: TGTGCCAGTGGTCGCCCGGGACAGGGTGGCACCGGGGAGCTGTTTTTT. Looking up the rest from reference TRBV19 and TRBJ2-2 gives the full variable domain: DGGITQSPKYLFRKEGQNVTLSCEQNLNHDAMYWYRQDPGQGLRLIYYSQIVNDFQKGDIAEGYSVSREKKESFPLTVTSAQKNPTAFYLCASGRPGQGGTGELFFGEGSRLTVL.

V gene TRBV6-5 combines with J gene TRBJ1-3; 7 positions agree with TRBD1. The germline V gene encodes CDR1 MNHEY and CDR2 SVGAGI. The CDR3 contains 15 residues. V was clipped by 5 bases and J by 3 bases; unmatched bases: 7. The CDR3 DNA is TGTGCCAGCAGTCCCGCAGGGGGGAGTGGAAACACCATATATTTT. Translation gives CASSPAGGSGNTIYF.

This clone has at least ten counts. V gene TRBV7-3 combines with J gene TRBJ1-1, with 9 bases that match TRBD1. V lost 2 bases and J lost 5; bases outside the gene matches: 3. CDR3 size: 14 residues. Germline CDR1 and CDR2: SGHTA and FQGTGA. The CDR3 sequence is CASSLWGQGTEAFF. CDR3 nucleotides: TGTGCCAGCAGCTTATGGGGACAGGGAACTGAAGCTTTCTTT.

The J gene is TRBJ2-7, the V gene TRBV3-1 (or the pseudogene TRBV3-2); 9 nucleotides align to TRBD2. Unmatched junction bases numbered 4, after V lost 4 bases and J lost 3 bases. Per germline, CDR1 LGHDT and CDR2 YNNKEL (reference sequence). This CDR3 spans 14 amino acids. CDR3 residues: CASSLRTSDYEQYF. In DNA form, the CDR3 reads TGTGCCAGCAGCCTTCGGACTAGCGACTACGAGCAGTACTTC.

The chain is built from TRBV5-5 and TRBJ2-7; 9 bases align to TRBD2. Trimming cost V 1 base and J 3 bases; bases outside gene matches: 2. The CDR3 covers 14 residues. Germline assignment: CDR1 SGHKS and CDR2 YYEKEE (reference sequence). The CDR3 region has the DNA TGTGCCAGCAGCTTGTCTAGCGGGAACTACGAGCAGTACTTC. Translated, it gives CASSLSSGNYEQYF.

This clone was seen a few times. V is TRBV30 and J is TRBJ1-2, with 7 bases that match TRBD1. Germline CDR1 and CDR2: GTSNPN and SVGIG (reference sequence). The V and J ends lost 2 bases and 8 bases, in that order; junction bases with no gene match: 8. The CDR3 contains 13 residues. This CDR3 reads CAWSRGTERGYTF. In DNA, the CDR3 is TGTGCCTGGAGTCGGGGGACAGAGAGAGGCTACACCTTC.